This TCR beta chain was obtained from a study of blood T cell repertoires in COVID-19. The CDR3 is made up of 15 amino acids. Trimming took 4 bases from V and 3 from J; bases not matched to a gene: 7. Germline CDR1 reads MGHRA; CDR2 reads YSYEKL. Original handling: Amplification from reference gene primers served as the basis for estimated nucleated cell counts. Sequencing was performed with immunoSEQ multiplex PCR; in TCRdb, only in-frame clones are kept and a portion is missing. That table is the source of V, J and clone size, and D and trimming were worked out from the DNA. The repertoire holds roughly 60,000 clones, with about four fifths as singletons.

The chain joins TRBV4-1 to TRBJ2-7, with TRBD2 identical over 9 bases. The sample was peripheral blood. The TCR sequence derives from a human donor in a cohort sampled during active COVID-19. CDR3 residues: CASSLSALAGYEQYF. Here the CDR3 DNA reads TGCGCCAGCAGCCTCAGTGCACTAGCGGGCTACGAGCAGTACTTC.